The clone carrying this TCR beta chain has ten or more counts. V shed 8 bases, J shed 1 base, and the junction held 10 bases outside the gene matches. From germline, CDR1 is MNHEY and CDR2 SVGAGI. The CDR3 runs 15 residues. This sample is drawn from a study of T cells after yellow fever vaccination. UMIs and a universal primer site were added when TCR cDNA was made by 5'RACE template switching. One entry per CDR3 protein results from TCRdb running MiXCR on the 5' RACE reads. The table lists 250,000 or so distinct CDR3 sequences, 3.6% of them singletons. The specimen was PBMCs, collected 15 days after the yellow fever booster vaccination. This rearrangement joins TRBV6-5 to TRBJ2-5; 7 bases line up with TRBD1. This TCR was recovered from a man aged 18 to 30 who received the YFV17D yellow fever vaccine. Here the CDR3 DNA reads TGTGCCAGCGGGTGCCGGGACAGCTGCCAAGAGACCCAGTACTTC. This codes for CASGCRDSCQETQYF.